These 9 T cell receptor beta chains were sequenced from one sample in a study of beta chain features in type 1 diabetes. The authors reverse transcribed all of the isolated RNA, so sequencing captured expressed TCRB transcripts. TCRdb's table, derived via immunoSEQ multiplex PCR, lists solely in-frame clones and lacks some. The repertoire holds 350,000 to 400,000 clones, with about 14% as singletons. Sample: naive CD4+ T cells from blood. The receptors stem from a woman aged 18-30 years in good health.

This clone appeared a few times. The chain is built from TRBV7-3 and TRBJ2-5; tentatively, D is TRBD2 (5 bases). The CDR3 has 16 amino acids. The ends were cut back, 5 bases at V and 2 bases at J, with 18 bases in the middle. Germline assignment: CDR1 SGHTA and CDR2 FQGTGA. In DNA form, the CDR3 reads TGTGCCAGCAGCCCCACCGCGGGCAGCGCTCAAGAGACCCAGTACTTC. Its translation: CASSPTAGSAQETQYF.

The rearrangement joins TRBV2 to TRBJ1-1; 12 nucleotides line up with TRBD1. CDR3 length equals 18 residues. Per the germline V gene, CDR1 is SNHLY and CDR2 is FYNNEI. Trimming removed 4 bases from V and 1 base from J; junction bases left unmatched: 10. As DNA, the CDR3 is TGTGCCAGCAGTGGTTGGGACAGGGGGCCGATGACGAACACTGAAGCTTTCTTT. Protein sequence: CASSGWDRGPMTNTEAFF.

J is TRBJ2-5 and V is TRBV4-1; D perhaps matches TRBD2 (5 bases). CDR3 size: 14 residues. Trimming removed 4 bases from V and 9 bases from J, with 18 bases in between. Germline V gene data show CDR1 as MGHRA and CDR2 as YSYEKL. This CDR3 is CASSLNWPYGAQYF. CDR3 nucleotide sequence: TGCGCCAGCAGCCTCAACTGGCCCTACGGGGCCCAGTACTTC.

The sample holds a few counts of this clone. This rearrangement joins TRBV5-1 to TRBJ2-2; 9 bases align to TRBD2. The germline CDR1 and CDR2 sequences are SGHRS and YFSETQ. After removal of 0 bases from V and 5 bases from J, the junction contained 8 bases not matched to a gene. CDR3 length: 17 amino acids. CDR3 sequence (DNA): TGCGCCAGCAGCTTGGTGTCTAGCGGGAATCCGACCGGGGAGCTGTTTTTT. Translated, it gives CASSLVSSGNPTGELFF. The entire variable domain, with the rest obtained from reference TRBV5-1 and TRBJ2-2, is as follows: KAGVTQTPRYLIKTRGQQVTLSCSPISGHRSVSWYQQTPGQGLQFLFEYFSETQRNKGNFPGRFSGRQFSNSRSEMNVSTLELGDSALYLCASSLVSSGNPTGELFFGEGSRLTVL.

The rearrangement links TRBV5-5 to TRBJ1-1, with a possible D match to TRBD1 (5 bases). The CDR3 has 13 residues. Germline V gives CDR1 SGHKS, CDR2 YYEKEE (reference sequence). The V end lost 1 base, the J end lost 1 base, and 5 bases lay between the germline ends. The CDR3 DNA reads as TGTGCCAGCAGCTTGAGGGGGAACACTGAAGCTTTCTTT. This encodes CASSLRGNTEAFF.

The rearrangement joins TRBV7-7 to TRBJ2-1, with a tentative D call TRBD2 (5 bases). The CDR3 contains 14 residues. Germline loops: CDR1 SSHAT, CDR2 FNYEAQ (reference sequence). V was clipped by 0 bases and J by 6 bases, with 9 bases between them. DNA for the CDR3: TGTGCCAGCAGCTTAGCGGGAGCGGTCAATGAGCAGTTCTTC. This translates into CASSLAGAVNEQFF.

The V call is TRBV7-8, the J call TRBJ1-2; 9 nucleotides align to TRBD1. Germline V gives CDR1 SGHVS, CDR2 FQNEAQ. The CDR3 length is 15 residues. With 8 bases clipped from V and 7 bases from J, the junction kept 14 bases outside the gene matches. The CDR3 reads CASSDRGATGSGYTF. Written as DNA, the CDR3 is TGTGCCAGCTCGGACAGGGGCGCAACAGGAAGTGGCTACACCTTC.

V and J are TRBV7-2 and TRBJ1-4; TRBD1 aligns across 8 bases. Trimming at V came to 5 bases and at J to 5 bases, leaving 7 bases not matched to a gene. Germline-derived CDR1 and CDR2 are SGHTA and FQGNSA. This CDR3 has 15 amino acids. CDR3 sequence (DNA): TGTGCCAGCAGCCGAGCAGGGGGCATGAATGAAAAACTGTTTTTT. Its translation is CASSRAGGMNEKLFF.

This clone was counted once. The V gene is TRBV27, the J gene TRBJ2-1; 11 positions agree with TRBD2. The CDR3 sequence is 14 residues long. Per the germline V gene, CDR1 is MNHEY and CDR2 is SMNVEV (reference sequence). J gave up 5 bases and V 5 bases, and 2 bases lay outside the gene matches. Here the CDR3 DNA reads TGTGCCAGCAGTCCTAGCGGGAGGAACAATGAGCAGTTCTTC. This translates into CASSPSGRNNEQFF.